This TCR beta chain was found in a study of molecular identifiers for immune sequencing clone quantification. General study results and limits: Clones of above 20 RNA copies carried over 99% of effector molecules; in naive cells they carried under 1%.

This CDR3 is 14 amino acids long. The germline V gene has CDR1 SGHRS and CDR2 YFSETQ. The germline V and J ends were trimmed by 5 bases and 2 bases, with 10 bases remaining between them. TCRdb fed the PCR reads into MiXCR, producing one record per CDR3 protein. The top ten hold roughly 1% of the sample, which has 20,000 to 25,000 distinct CDR3 sequences, 17% seen once. Input for naive CD8 libraries was roughly 17,000 to 1,100,000 sorted cells; the RNA fraction used was 10%, 30% or 50%. Naive CD8 T cells were sorted as CD8+CD4-CCR7+CD45RA+. This clonotype was counted many times. Its specificity is unknown.

The clonotype originates from a human donor in good health. Some libraries in this study had Jurkat cell RNA spiked in. The specimen was naive CD8+ T cells from blood, with Jurkat cell RNA spiked in. Specified subset: FACS-sorted CD8+CD4-CCR7+CD45RA+ naive T cells. The chain is built from TRBV5-1 and TRBJ2-2; perhaps D is TRBD1 or TRBD2 (5 bases each). DNA of the CDR3: TGCGCCAGCAGGGGGGAACTAAACACCGGGGAGCTGTTTTTT. Its translation is CASRGELNTGELFF.